The 13 T cell receptor beta chains below were found in one sample sequenced in a study of T cell repertoires in aging, cancer and after chemotherapy (dated by TCRdb to between 2019 and 2020). Sequencing was performed on an Illumina MiSeq. Using a mixed TRB-A/B primer pool, multiplex touch-down PCR amplified rearranged TRB sequences covering the V, D and J segments. TCRdb reran the public reads through fastp at Q25 and MiXCR, keeping productive beta chains. One record per CDR3 amino acid sequence lists the most common genes and DNA. Recorded for this sample are about 6,600 distinct CDR3 sequences; under 25% of them occurred a single time. Approximately 8.7% of the sample rests with the top ten. Genomic DNA extracted from peripheral blood, rather than sorted cells or RNA, was used as the source for amplification of TCR beta rearrangements. Sequenced material: blood. The receptor set was obtained from a human donor with a blood cancer.

This rearrangement joins TRBV6-5 to TRBJ1-3, with a possible D match to TRBD1 (5 bases). This CDR3 is built from 15 residues. Germline-derived CDR1 and CDR2 are MNHEY and SVGAGI. Trimming left V 6 bases short and J 11 bases short, with 23 bases between. CDR3 amino acids: CASRTGTAQSVPIYF. The DNA for the CDR3 is TGTGCCAGCAGAACCGGGACGGCCCAATCTGTACCCATATATTTT.

The chain recombines TRBV28 with TRBJ1-5, with D maybe TRBD1 (6 bases). This CDR3 spans 14 amino acids. The V end was cut by 6 bases, the J end by 4 bases, with 13 bases between. Germline lookup yields CDR1 MDHEN and CDR2 SYDVKM. CDR3 sequence reads: CASSETGVNQPQHF. CDR3 DNA: TGTGCCAGCAGCGAGACAGGAGTAAATCAGCCCCAGCATTTT.

Of note for this clonotype: No conserved phenylalanine or tryptophan ends this CDR3, so it is likely a read error. The V and J genes are TRBV15 and TRBJ2-1; TRBD2 matches 7 bases. This CDR3 is built from 14 residues. Germline assignment: CDR1 LNHNV and CDR2 YYDKDF (reference sequence). V was pared by 8 bases and J by 4 bases, with 8 bases of the junction left unmatched. In nucleotides, the CDR3 is TGTGCCACCTATGGAGCGGGGTCATACAATGAGCAGTTCTTA. Amino acid sequence: CATYGAGSYNEQFL.

This sequence joins TRBV30 and TRBJ1-6; 9 bases are a match to TRBD1. V gave up 3 bases and J gave up 12 bases; unmatched junction bases: 6. CDR1 is GTSNPN, CDR2 SVGIG, per germline (reference sequence). The CDR3 is 13 residues long. The CDR3 sequence: CAWRHRGPVPLHF. DNA of the CDR3: TGTGCCTGGAGACACAGGGGGCCGGTACCCCTCCACTTT.

In its sample, this clonotype is medium-sized. The chain joins TRBV12-3 or TRBV12-4 to TRBJ2-4; 7 nucleotides line up with TRBD1. The CDR3 contains 14 residues. V gave up 3 bases and J gave up 9 bases; unmatched junction bases: 8. The CDR3 DNA is TGTGCCAGCAGTTTGGGTAGGACAGGCGGCATTCAGTACTTC. It codes for CASSLGRTGGIQYF.

This clonotype is medium-sized in the sample. This sequence joins TRBV6-5 and TRBJ2-2; TRBD1 agrees at 10 bases. The trim removed 5 bases at V and 7 bases at J, leaving 4 bases unmatched. The CDR3 is 14 amino acids. Germline CDR1 is MNHEY and CDR2 is SVGAGI. The CDR3 loop reads CASSRQGAGGELFF. As DNA, the CDR3 is TGTGCCAGCAGTCGACAGGGGGCGGGCGGGGAGCTGTTTTTT.

V is TRBV19 and J is TRBJ2-2, with 8 bases fitting TRBD2. Looked up from germline, CDR1 is LNHDA and CDR2 is SQIVND (reference sequence). V was pared by 5 bases and J by 5 bases, with 19 bases of the junction left unmatched. CDR3 length: 19 residues. The CDR3, as DNA: TGTGCCAGTAGTCCTCGACTGGGTCCCCGGGGGGGTGGGACCGGGGAGCTGTTTTTT. Protein product: CASSPRLGPRGGGTGELFF.

This chain links TRBV18 with TRBJ1-1; TRBD1 is a possible D gene (5 bases). Germline V CDR1 and CDR2: KGHSH, LQKENI. This CDR3 is 14 amino acids long. Trimming left V 2 bases short and J 3 bases short, with 10 bases between. CDR3 nucleotides: TGTGCCAGCTCACCATTTTGGGGGGACACTGAAGCTTTCTTT. Translated: CASSPFWGDTEAFF.

This clonotype is judged medium-sized (0.01 to 0.1%). V gene TRBV18 combines with J gene TRBJ1-1; D may be TRBD1 (6 bases). CDR3 length equals 12 residues. Germline V gives CDR1 KGHSH, CDR2 LQKENI. V lost 3 bases and J 12 bases, leaving 14 bases between the germline ends. In DNA, the CDR3 is TGTGCCAGCTCACCCCTACAGGGTGATACTTTCTTT. Translation gives CASSPLQGDTFF.

The chain joins TRBV5-1 to TRBJ1-2; D possibly corresponds to TRBD1 (5 bases). There are 14 residues in the CDR3. Germline V lookup: CDR1 SGHRS, CDR2 YFSETQ. V lost 0 bases to trimming and J lost 4 bases, with 10 bases between them. The CDR3 region is CASSLEGRAYGYTF. CDR3 DNA sequence: TGCGCCAGCAGCTTGGAGGGGCGAGCCTATGGCTACACCTTC.

The J gene is TRBJ2-1, the V gene TRBV10-3, with D possibly being TRBD2 (6 bases). Germline lookup yields CDR1 ENHRY and CDR2 SYGVKD. This CDR3 comprises 14 residues. V lost 7 bases, J lost 0 bases, and 10 bases lay in between. CDR3 sequence (DNA): TGTGCCATCATGCGGGATAGCTCCTACAATGAGCAGTTCTTC. Its translation: CAIMRDSSYNEQFF.

By share, this clonotype counts as medium-sized. The chain combines TRBV6-1 with TRBJ2-3; D is tentatively TRBD1 or TRBD2 (5 bases each). V lost 10 bases to trimming and J lost 1 base, with 15 bases between them. The germline gives CDR1 MNHNS, CDR2 SASEGT. The CDR3 length is 14 residues. CDR3 amino acids: CAISYGGGTDTQYF. CDR3 nucleotides: TGTGCCATCTCGTATGGGGGTGGCACAGATACGCAGTATTTT.

As to this clonotype: This clone may be a read error of a much larger clone one base away. This chain links TRBV6-2 or TRBV6-3 with TRBJ2-3; D may be TRBD1 (5 bases). In germline, CDR1 is MNHEY, CDR2 SVGEGT. The CDR3 is made up of 18 amino acids. CDR3 amino acids: CASSPDRQNLIASDTRYF. The CDR3 coding sequence is TGTGCCAGCAGTCCAGACCGACAGAACTTAATCGCATCAGATACGCGGTATTTT.